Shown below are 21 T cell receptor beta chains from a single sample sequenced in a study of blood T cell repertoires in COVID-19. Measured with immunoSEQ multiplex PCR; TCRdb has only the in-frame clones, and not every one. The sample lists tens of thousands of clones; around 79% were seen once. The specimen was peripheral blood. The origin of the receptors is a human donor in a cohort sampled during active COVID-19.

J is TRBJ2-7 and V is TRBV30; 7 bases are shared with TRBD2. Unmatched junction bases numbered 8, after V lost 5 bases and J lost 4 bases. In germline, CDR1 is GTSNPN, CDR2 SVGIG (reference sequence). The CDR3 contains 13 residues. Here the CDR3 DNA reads TGTGCCTGGGGGAGGGCCTCCCTTTACGAGCAGTACTTC. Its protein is CAWGRASLYEQYF.

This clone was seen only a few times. The CDR3 spells CASSIYGRETPLHF. The CDR3 DNA reads as TGTGCCAGTAGTATTTACGGCAGGGAAACACCCCTCCACTTT. The rearrangement links TRBV19 to TRBJ1-6, with D possibly matching TRBD1 (5 bases). With 3 bases removed from V and 11 bases from J, the gap between germline ends came to 14 bases. CDR1 and CDR2 (germline): LNHDA, SQIVND (reference sequence). The CDR3 extends over 14 amino acids.

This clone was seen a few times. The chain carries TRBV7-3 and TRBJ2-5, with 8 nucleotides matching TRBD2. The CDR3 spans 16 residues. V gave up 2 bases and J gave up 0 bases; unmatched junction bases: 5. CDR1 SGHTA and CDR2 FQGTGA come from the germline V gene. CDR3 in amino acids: CASSLGLASDQETQYF. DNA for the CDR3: TGTGCCAGCAGCTTAGGACTAGCCTCAGACCAAGAGACCCAGTACTTC.

The CDR3 DNA reads as TGTGCCAGCAGCTTTATATTGAACACTGAAGCTTTCTTT. This gives the protein CASSFILNTEAFF. The V gene is TRBV5-8, the J gene TRBJ1-1, with unresolved D. Trimming pared 2 bases from V and 0 bases from J, leaving 5 bases between. The CDR3 extends over 13 amino acids. Germline assignment: CDR1 SGHTS and CDR2 YDEGEE.

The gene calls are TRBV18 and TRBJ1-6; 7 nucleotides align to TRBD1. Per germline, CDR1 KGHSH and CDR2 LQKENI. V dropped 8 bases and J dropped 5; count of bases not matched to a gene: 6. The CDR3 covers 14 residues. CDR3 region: CASTPGQNNSPLHF. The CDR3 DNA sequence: TGTGCCAGCACCCCGGGACAGAATAATTCACCCCTCCACTTT.

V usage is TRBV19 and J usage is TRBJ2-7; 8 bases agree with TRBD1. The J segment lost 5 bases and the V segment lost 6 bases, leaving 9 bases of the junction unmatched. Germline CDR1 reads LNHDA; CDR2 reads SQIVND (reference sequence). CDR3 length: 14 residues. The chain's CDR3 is CASRPGQGRNEQYF. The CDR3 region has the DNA TGTGCCAGTAGGCCAGGACAGGGCAGAAACGAGCAGTACTTC.

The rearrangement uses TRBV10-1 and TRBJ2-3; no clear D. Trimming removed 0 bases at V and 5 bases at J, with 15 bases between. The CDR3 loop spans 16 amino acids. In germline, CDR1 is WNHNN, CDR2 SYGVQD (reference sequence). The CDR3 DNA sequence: TGCGCCAGCAGTGAGTCGACTCGCCCGCCGAAAGATACGCAGTATTTT. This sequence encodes CASSESTRPPKDTQYF.

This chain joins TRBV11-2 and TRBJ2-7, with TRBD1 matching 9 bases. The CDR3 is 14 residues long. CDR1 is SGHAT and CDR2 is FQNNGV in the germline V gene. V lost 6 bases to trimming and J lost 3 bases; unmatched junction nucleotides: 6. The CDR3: CASRLQGASYEQYF. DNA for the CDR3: TGTGCCAGCAGACTACAGGGGGCCAGCTACGAGCAGTACTTC. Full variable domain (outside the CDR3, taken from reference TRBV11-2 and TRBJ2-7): EAGVAQSPRYKIIEKRQSVAFWCNPISGHATLYWYQQILGQGPKLLIQFQNNGVVDDSQLPKDRFSAERLKGVDSTLKIQPAKLEDSAVYLCASRLQGASYEQYFGPGTRLTVT.

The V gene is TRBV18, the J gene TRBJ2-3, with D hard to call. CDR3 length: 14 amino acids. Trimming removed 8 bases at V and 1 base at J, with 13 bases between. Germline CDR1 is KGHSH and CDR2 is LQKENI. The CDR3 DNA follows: TGTGCCAGCACGGAGACGAAGCGCACAGATACGCAGTATTTT. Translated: CASTETKRTDTQYF.

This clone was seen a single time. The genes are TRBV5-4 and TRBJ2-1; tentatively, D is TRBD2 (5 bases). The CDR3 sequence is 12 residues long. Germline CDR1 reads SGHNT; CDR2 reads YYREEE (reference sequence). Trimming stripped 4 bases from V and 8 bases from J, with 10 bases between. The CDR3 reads CASSTRGDEQFF. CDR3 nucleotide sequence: TGTGCCAGCAGCACTCGGGGTGATGAGCAGTTCTTC.

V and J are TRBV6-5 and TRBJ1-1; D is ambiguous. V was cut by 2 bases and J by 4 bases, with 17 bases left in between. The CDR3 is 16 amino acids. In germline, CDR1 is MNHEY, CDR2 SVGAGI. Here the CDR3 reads CASSYSSVSLGTEAFF. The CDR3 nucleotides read TGTGCCAGCAGTTACAGTAGCGTTAGCCTAGGCACTGAAGCTTTCTTT.

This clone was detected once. CDR3 nucleotides: TGTGCCAGCAGCCCAGGCGGGGCGTACACCGGGGAGCTGTTTTTT. Translation gives CASSPGGAYTGELFF. The V call is TRBV6-5, the J call TRBJ2-2, with D possibly being TRBD2 (6 bases). Germline loops: CDR1 MNHEY, CDR2 SVGAGI. This CDR3 region has 15 residues. V dropped 6 bases and J dropped 3 bases, with 14 bases sitting between them.

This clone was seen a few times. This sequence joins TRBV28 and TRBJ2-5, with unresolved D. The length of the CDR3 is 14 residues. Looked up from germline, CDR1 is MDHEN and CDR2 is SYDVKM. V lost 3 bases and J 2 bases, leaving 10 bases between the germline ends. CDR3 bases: TGTGCCAGCAGTTTTGGGCCCAAGCAAGAGACCCAGTACTTC. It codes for CASSFGPKQETQYF.

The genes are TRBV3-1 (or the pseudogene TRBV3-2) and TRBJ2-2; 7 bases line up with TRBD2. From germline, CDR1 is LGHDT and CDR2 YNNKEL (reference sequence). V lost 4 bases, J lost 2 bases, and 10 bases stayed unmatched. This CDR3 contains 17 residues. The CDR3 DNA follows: TGTGCCAGCAGCCCCCCTTTTTCGGGGGGAAACACCGGGGAGCTGTTTTTT. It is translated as CASSPPFSGGNTGELFF.

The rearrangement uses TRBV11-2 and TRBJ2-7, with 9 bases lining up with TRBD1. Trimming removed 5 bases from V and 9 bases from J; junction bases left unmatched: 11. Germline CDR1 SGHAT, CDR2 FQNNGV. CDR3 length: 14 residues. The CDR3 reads CASSPGTGPRGQYF. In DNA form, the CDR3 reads TGTGCCAGCAGCCCTGGGACAGGGCCCCGGGGGCAGTACTTC.

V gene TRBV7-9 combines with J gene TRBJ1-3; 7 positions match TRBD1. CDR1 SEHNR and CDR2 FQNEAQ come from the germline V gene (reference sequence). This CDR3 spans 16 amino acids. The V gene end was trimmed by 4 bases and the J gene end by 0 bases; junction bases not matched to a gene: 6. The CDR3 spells CASSSLGQDSGNTIYF. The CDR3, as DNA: TGTGCCAGCAGCTCTCTAGGACAGGACTCTGGAAACACCATATATTTT.

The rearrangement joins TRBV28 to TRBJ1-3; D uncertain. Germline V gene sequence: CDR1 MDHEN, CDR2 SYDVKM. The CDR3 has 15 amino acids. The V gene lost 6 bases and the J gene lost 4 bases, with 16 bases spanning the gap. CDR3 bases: TGTGCCAGCAGCCCACCTCAGCGGGCAGGAAACACCATATATTTT. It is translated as CASSPPQRAGNTIYF.

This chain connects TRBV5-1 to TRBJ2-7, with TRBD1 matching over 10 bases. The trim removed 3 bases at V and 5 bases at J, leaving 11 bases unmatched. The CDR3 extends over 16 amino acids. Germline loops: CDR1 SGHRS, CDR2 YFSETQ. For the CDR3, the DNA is TGCGCCAGCAGCTCCCGGACAGGGGGGACCCTCAACGAGCAGTACTTC. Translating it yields CASSSRTGGTLNEQYF.

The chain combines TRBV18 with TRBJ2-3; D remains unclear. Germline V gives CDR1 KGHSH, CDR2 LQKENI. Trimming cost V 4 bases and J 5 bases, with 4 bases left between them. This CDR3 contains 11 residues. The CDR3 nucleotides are TGTGCCAGCTCACAGCAAGATACGCAGTATTTT. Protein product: CASSQQDTQYF. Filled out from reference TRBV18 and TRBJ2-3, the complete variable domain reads NAGVMQNPRHLVRRRGQEARLRCSPMKGHSHVYWYRQLPEEGLKFMVYLQKENIIDESGMPKERFSAEFPKEGPSILRIQQVVRGDSAAYFCASSQQDTQYFGPGTRLTVL.

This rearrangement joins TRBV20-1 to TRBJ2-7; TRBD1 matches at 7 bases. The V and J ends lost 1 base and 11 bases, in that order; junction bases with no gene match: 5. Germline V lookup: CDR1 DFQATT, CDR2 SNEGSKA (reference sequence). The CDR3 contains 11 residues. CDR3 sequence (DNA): TGCAGTGCTAGAGTAGGACAGGTAAAGTACTTC. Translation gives CSARVGQVKYF.

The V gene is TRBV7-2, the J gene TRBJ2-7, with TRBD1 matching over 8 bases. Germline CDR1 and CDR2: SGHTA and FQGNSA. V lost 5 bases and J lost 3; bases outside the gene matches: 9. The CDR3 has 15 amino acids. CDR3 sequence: CASSPRQGLGYEQYF. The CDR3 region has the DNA TGTGCCAGCAGCCCCCGACAGGGGCTTGGCTACGAGCAGTACTTC.